One and the same sample provided the 22 T cell receptor beta chains below, sequenced in a study of technical replicates of blood from a few donors. Profiled with immunoSEQ multiplex PCR; TCRdb holds only in-frame clones, not every one. This table holds tens of thousands of clones, around 90% found once. Sequencing used T cells isolated from PBMCs. The receptors originated from a human donor in good health.

CDR3 protein: CASSPHDGQGYEQYF. The CDR3 DNA reads TGCGCCAGCAGCCCACACGACGGACAGGGCTACGAGCAGTACTTC. The V and J genes are TRBV5-1 and TRBJ2-7; 8 bases map to TRBD1. This CDR3 has 15 residues. J was trimmed by 3 bases and V by 4 bases; bases with no gene match: 9. Germline-derived CDR1 and CDR2 are SGHRS and YFSETQ.

The chain recombines TRBV4-1 with TRBJ1-5; D is unresolved. Germline V gene sequence: CDR1 MGHRA, CDR2 YSYEKL. V lost 0 bases, J lost 0 bases, and 18 bases lay in between. This CDR3 has 19 amino acids. The CDR3 reads CASSQDPWVGGISNQPQHF. CDR3 DNA sequence: TGCGCCAGCAGCCAAGATCCATGGGTAGGAGGAATTAGCAATCAGCCCCAGCATTTT.

V gene TRBV2 combines with J gene TRBJ2-7, with D maybe TRBD2 (5 bases). V was trimmed by 4 bases and J by 2 bases, leaving 9 bases between them. The CDR3 runs 13 residues. Per germline, CDR1 SNHLY and CDR2 FYNNEI. This CDR3 is CASSGESTYEQYF. CDR3 nucleotides: TGTGCCAGCAGTGGGGAGTCTACCTACGAGCAGTACTTC.

The J gene is TRBJ1-4, the V gene TRBV15, with a tentative D call TRBD1 (5 bases). This CDR3 has 17 residues. Trimming took off 0 bases at V and 2 bases at J, with 13 bases between the two ends. Germline CDR1 reads LNHNV; CDR2 reads YYDKDF (reference sequence). The chain's CDR3 is CATSRDHLGGTNEKLFF. CDR3 DNA: TGTGCCACCAGCAGAGATCATCTCGGGGGGACTAATGAAAAACTGTTTTTT.

V is TRBV28 and J is TRBJ1-2, with 7 positions matching TRBD1. V trimming: 3 bases; J trimming: 0 bases; junction bases outside the gene matches: 10. The CDR3 contains 17 residues. Germline assignment: CDR1 MDHEN and CDR2 SYDVKM. In DNA, the CDR3 is TGTGCCAGCAGTTTGCCTGGGACAGTCCCAGCTAACTATGGCTACACCTTC. Amino acid sequence: CASSLPGTVPANYGYTF.

This chain links TRBV2 with TRBJ2-1, with D tentatively TRBD2 (6 bases). The CDR3 covers 13 residues. V was trimmed by 7 bases and J by 8 bases, leaving 15 bases between them. Germline V gene data show CDR1 as SNHLY and CDR2 as FYNNEI. CDR3 protein: CASIRAGMDEQFF. The CDR3 DNA reads as TGTGCCAGCATAAGGGCGGGAATGGATGAGCAGTTCTTC.

The CDR3 is CASSYSRQGGGGYTF. The CDR3 DNA reads as TGTGCCAGCAGTTACTCTCGGCAGGGAGGCGGTGGCTACACCTTC. The chain couples TRBV6-5 to TRBJ1-2; TRBD1 might be the D (5 bases). The germline V gene encodes CDR1 MNHEY and CDR2 SVGAGI. V gave up 0 bases and J gave up 7 bases, with 15 bases separating them. The CDR3 consists of 15 residues.

A single count supports this clone. The chain is built from TRBV29-1 and TRBJ2-5, with TRBD2 identical over 8 bases. V gave up 6 bases and J gave up 1 base; unmatched junction bases: 4. Germline V lookup: CDR1 SQVTM, CDR2 ANQGSEA. CDR3 length equals 13 residues. CDR3 DNA: TGCAGCGTGCAGCGGGGGAGCCAAGAGACCCAGTACTTC. Residues: CSVQRGSQETQYF.

V is TRBV5-4 and J is TRBJ2-7; D unclear. Germline CDR1 reads SGHNT; CDR2 reads YYREEE (reference sequence). This CDR3 has 11 residues. Trimming left V 1 base short and J 5 bases short, with 4 bases between. This chain's CDR3 is CASSLLHEQYF. For the CDR3, the DNA is TGTGCCAGCAGCTTGCTCCACGAGCAGTACTTC.

The V and J genes are TRBV28 and TRBJ2-1; 7 nucleotides match TRBD1. Looked up from germline, CDR1 is MDHEN and CDR2 is SYDVKM. The CDR3 is 14 residues long. V lost 7 bases to trimming and J lost 7 bases; unmatched junction nucleotides: 10. The CDR3 region has the DNA TGTGCCAGCACCGAGACAGGGTACGGGAATGAGCAGTTCTTC. Translation: CASTETGYGNEQFF.

This clone was seen a handful of times. The V and J genes are TRBV6-6 and TRBJ1-1; 11 nucleotides align to TRBD1. With 8 bases clipped from V and 3 bases from J, the junction kept 5 bases outside the gene matches. CDR1 and CDR2 from the germline V gene are MNHNY and SVGAGI (reference sequence). There are 14 residues in the CDR3. The CDR3 spells CASLGQGADTEAFF. CDR3 in DNA: TGTGCCAGCCTTGGACAGGGGGCAGACACTGAAGCTTTCTTT.

The chain is built from TRBV28 and TRBJ2-7, with D possibly matching TRBD1 (5 bases). Trimming took 5 bases from V and 10 from J, leaving 15 bases between them. CDR3 length: 12 residues. Looked up from germline, CDR1 is MDHEN and CDR2 is SYDVKM. The CDR3 bases are TGTGCCAGCAGTCTCTTCGTCAGGGAACAGTACTTC. It encodes CASSLFVREQYF. Complete variable domain (other parts from reference TRBV28 and TRBJ2-7): DVKVTQSSRYLVKRTGEKVFLECVQDMDHENMFWYRQDPGLGLRLIYFSYDVKMKEKGDIPEGYSVSREKKERFSLILESASTNQTSMYLCASSLFVREQYFGPGTRLTVT.

J is TRBJ1-5 and V is TRBV6-5; no firm D call. There are 14 residues in the CDR3. The V and J ends lost 0 bases and 4 bases respectively, with 7 bases between them. Germline V lookup: CDR1 MNHEY, CDR2 SVGAGI. The CDR3 region has the DNA TGTGCCAGCAGTTACTCGAGTACGAATCAGCCCCAGCATTTT. It encodes CASSYSSTNQPQHF.

The chain is built from TRBV4-1 and TRBJ2-6, with 13 nucleotides matching TRBD2. V trimming: 4 bases; J trimming: 2 bases; junction bases outside the gene matches: 14. The CDR3 loop spans 21 amino acids. The germline V gene has CDR1 MGHRA and CDR2 YSYEKL. The CDR3 DNA reads TGCGCCAGCAGCCCGACTAGCGGGAGGCTTCTCCTCTGGGCTGGGGCCAACGTCCTGACTTTC. This sequence encodes CASSPTSGRLLLWAGANVLTF.

The chain links TRBV27 to TRBJ1-2; D is ambiguous. V was pared by 6 bases and J by 2 bases, with 13 bases between. Germline V gene lookup returns CDR1 MNHEY and CDR2 SMNVEV (reference sequence). This CDR3 is 14 amino acids long. This CDR3 reads CASRLSGMNYGYTF. The CDR3 nucleotides read TGTGCCAGCAGACTTTCCGGGATGAACTATGGCTACACCTTC.

This chain links TRBV6-5 with TRBJ1-5; 9 nucleotides line up with TRBD1. Losses at the gene ends were 5 bases for V and 7 bases for J; bases not matched to a gene: 6. The length of the CDR3 is 14 residues. In germline, CDR1 is MNHEY, CDR2 SVGAGI. The CDR3 region has the DNA TGTGCCAGCAGTGCCGACAGGGGGGTACAGCCCCAGCATTTT. Its protein product is CASSADRGVQPQHF.

A few counts support this clone. The rearrangement uses TRBV10-1 and TRBJ1-1; 12 bases are shared with TRBD1. V was pared by 8 bases and J by 8 bases, with 9 bases of the junction left unmatched. The CDR3 covers 14 residues. Germline values: CDR1 WNHNN, CDR2 SYGVQD (reference sequence). CDR3 nucleotides: TGCGCCAGCGGTCAAGGGACAGGGGGCGTCGAAGCTTTCTTT. The encoded protein is CASGQGTGGVEAFF.

The chain recombines TRBV5-8 with TRBJ2-2; tentative D call: TRBD1 (5 bases). V was cut by 3 bases and J by 4 bases, with 13 bases left in between. This CDR3 has 15 residues. CDR1 and CDR2 (germline): SGHTS, YDEGEE. CDR3 nucleotide sequence: TGTGCCAGCAGCTCCAGGGCTTTATCCACCGGGGAGCTGTTTTTT. Amino acids: CASSSRALSTGELFF.

The chain carries TRBV2 and TRBJ1-5; 8 bases fit TRBD1. Germline-derived CDR1 and CDR2 are SNHLY and FYNNEI. Losses at the gene ends were 4 bases for V and 8 bases for J; bases not matched to a gene: 1. The CDR3 is 12 amino acids. The chain's CDR3 is CASSVQGEPQHF. The DNA for the CDR3 is TGTGCCAGCAGTGTACAGGGGGAGCCCCAGCATTTT.

V and J are TRBV5-3 and TRBJ1-1; perhaps TRBD1 as D (5 bases). TRBV5-3 is sorted into the ORF group, with uncertain function. Deletions cut 2 bases from V and 4 bases from J, with 18 bases between. The CDR3 length is 16 residues. The CDR3 here is CARSLGRQPASTEAFF. In DNA, the CDR3 is TGTGCCAGAAGCTTAGGCCGACAGCCTGCAAGCACTGAAGCTTTCTTT.

In its sample, this clone was seen a few times. The rearrangement links TRBV10-1 to TRBJ2-1; D not resolved. This CDR3 is built from 14 residues. V lost 4 bases to trimming and J lost 4 bases, with 11 bases between them. CDR1 and CDR2 from the germline V gene are WNHNN and SYGVQD (reference sequence). The CDR3 DNA reads TGCGCCAGCAGTGGGGCAGACGTATACAATGAGCAGTTCTTC. This codes for CASSGADVYNEQFF.

This clone has just one count. V gene TRBV5-6 combines with J gene TRBJ1-2; D might be TRBD1 (6 bases). The germline V gene encodes CDR1 SGHDT and CDR2 YYEEEE. The CDR3 has 16 residues. V gave up 1 base and J gave up 6 bases, with 19 bases separating them. In DNA form, the CDR3 reads TGTGCCAGCAGCTTGCGGCAGGGGAGTTGGCGCAATGGCTACACCTTC. Protein: CASSLRQGSWRNGYTF.